One sample yielded the 27 T cell receptor beta chains listed below, sequenced in a study of T cell responses to AZD1222 COVID-19 vaccine. The data were produced by immunoSEQ multiplex PCR, yet TCRdb's version contains in-frame clones alone and is incomplete. The table lists around 150,000 clones, approximately 92% of them singletons. The material was peripheral blood, obtained 28 days after the second AZD1222 dose. All receptors come from an adult who received the AZD1222 COVID-19 vaccine.

The chain recombines TRBV3-1 (or the pseudogene TRBV3-2) with TRBJ2-1, with TRBD1 identical over 9 bases. V shed 0 bases and J 5 bases; nucleotides not matched to a gene: 8. The CDR3 extends over 17 amino acids. Germline CDR1 reads LGHDT; CDR2 reads YNNKEL (reference sequence). In DNA form, the CDR3 reads TGTGCCAGCAGCCAAGATATGGGGACAGGGTGGAACAATGAGCAGTTCTTC. This sequence encodes CASSQDMGTGWNNEQFF.

V gene TRBV18 combines with J gene TRBJ1-5; no clear D. The length of the CDR3 is 14 residues. Between the trimmed V and J ends, which lost 6 bases and 0 bases, there was a span of 9 bases. The V gene's germline CDR1 is KGHSH and CDR2 LQKENI. The CDR3 coding sequence is TGTGCCAGCTCGCAAGATAATAGCAATCAGCCCCAGCATTTT. Protein sequence: CASSQDNSNQPQHF.

The gene calls are TRBV6-2 or TRBV6-3 and TRBJ2-7; TRBD2 matches at 8 bases. CDR3 length: 15 residues. CDR1 is MNHEY and CDR2 is SVGEGT in the germline V gene. V trimming: 2 bases; J trimming: 5 bases; junction bases outside the gene matches: 8. CDR3 nucleotides: TGTGCCAGCAGTTACGGGCTAGCGGGCACGGACGAGCAGTACTTC. Its protein product is CASSYGLAGTDEQYF.

The genes are TRBV24-1 and TRBJ2-3, with 10 bases identical to TRBD2. The length of the CDR3 is 19 residues. Trimming at V came to 3 bases and at J to 1 base, leaving 12 bases not matched to a gene. CDR1 KGHDR and CDR2 SFDVKD come from the germline V gene. CDR3 coding DNA: TGTGCCACCAGTGATCCTTCGGGTAATACTAGCGGGGGCACAGATACGCAGTATTTT. Amino acids: CATSDPSGNTSGGTDTQYF.

The chain combines TRBV4-2 with TRBJ2-1; 7 positions agree with TRBD1. The CDR3 consists of 13 residues. After removal of 3 bases from V and 8 bases from J, the junction contained 4 bases not matched to a gene. Germline CDR1 LGHNA, CDR2 YNFKEQ. This chain's CDR3 is CASSHDRDDEQFF. The CDR3 DNA sequence: TGTGCCAGCAGCCACGACAGGGATGATGAGCAGTTCTTC.

This clone was detected only once. V gene TRBV19 combines with J gene TRBJ1-1; D is unclear. Germline CDR1 is LNHDA and CDR2 is SQIVND (reference sequence). Trimming took 5 bases from V and 6 from J, leaving 13 bases between them. This CDR3 comprises 13 residues. CDR3 nucleotide sequence: TGTGCCAGTAGTGCCCGTGTTATCCCTGAAGCTTTCTTT. Translated: CASSARVIPEAFF.

This chain joins TRBV7-9 and TRBJ2-1; 12 positions match TRBD2. J was trimmed by 8 bases and V by 1 base; bases with no gene match: 6. The CDR3 consists of 16 residues. Germline V gene data show CDR1 as SEHNR and CDR2 as FQNEAQ (reference sequence). CDR3 DNA sequence: TGTGCCAGCAGCTTAGAAGGGACTAGCGGGCCCTATGAGCAGTTCTTC. Protein sequence: CASSLEGTSGPYEQFF.

Remarks on this clone: The same CDR3 is also encoded by other DNA sequences in this sample. The chain joins TRBV5-1 to TRBJ1-2; possibly TRBD1 for D (5 bases). Per germline, CDR1 SGHRS and CDR2 YFSETQ. The V and J ends lost 0 bases and 5 bases respectively, with 11 bases between them. CDR3 length: 14 residues. CDR3 sequence (DNA): TGCGCCAGCAGCTTGGACCGGGGCGGGTATGGCTACACCTTC. As protein: CASSLDRGGYGYTF.

The chain recombines TRBV4-1 with TRBJ2-1, with a possible D match to TRBD2 (6 bases). Germline V gives CDR1 MGHRA, CDR2 YSYEKL. CDR3 length: 13 amino acids. Trimming cost V 2 bases and J 7 bases, with 9 bases left between them. Here the CDR3 reads CASSQRLENEQFF. The CDR3 DNA sequence: TGCGCCAGCAGCCAAAGACTAGAGAATGAGCAGTTCTTC.

This clone has a handful of counts. V gene TRBV5-8 combines with J gene TRBJ1-5, with 8 nucleotides matching TRBD1. V shed 4 bases and J 3 bases; nucleotides not matched to a gene: 3. The CDR3 totals 14 residues. Germline CDR1 and CDR2: SGHTS and YDEGEE. This CDR3 reads CASSVQGANQPQHF. The CDR3 region has the DNA TGTGCCAGCAGCGTGCAGGGGGCCAATCAGCCCCAGCATTTT.

V usage is TRBV7-2 and J usage is TRBJ1-4; D not resolved. V lost 1 base, J lost 0 bases, and 9 bases lay in between. There are 16 residues in the CDR3. Germline V CDR1 and CDR2: SGHTA, FQGNSA. This chain's CDR3 is CASSLGSTTTNEKLFF. The CDR3 coding sequence is TGTGCCAGCAGCTTAGGTTCGACTACAACTAATGAAAAACTGTTTTTT.

This sequence joins TRBV30 and TRBJ1-2; no reliable D call. CDR3 length: 12 amino acids. Germline CDR1 is GTSNPN and CDR2 is SVGIG (reference sequence). V was cut by 3 bases and J by 5 bases, with 10 bases left in between. The CDR3 bases are TGTGCCTGGAGCCCGGGATCATATGGCTACACCTTC. Protein: CAWSPGSYGYTF. The entire variable domain, with the rest obtained from reference TRBV30 and TRBJ1-2, is as follows: SQTIHQWPATLVQPVGSPLSLECTVEGTSNPNLYWYRQAAGRGLQLLFYSVGIGQISSEVPQNLSASRPQDRQFILSSKKLLLSDSGFYLCAWSPGSYGYTFGSGTRLTVV.

The chain links TRBV7-9 to TRBJ1-6, with 9 bases fitting TRBD1. Germline assignment: CDR1 SEHNR and CDR2 FQNEAQ (reference sequence). There are 16 residues in the CDR3. V dropped 6 bases and J dropped 8; count of bases not matched to a gene: 11. CDR3 nucleotide sequence: TGTGCCAGCAGTCGCACAGGGGGCAGGTCGGATTCACCCCTCCACTTT. Protein product: CASSRTGGRSDSPLHF. The full variable domain, completed using reference TRBV7-9 and TRBJ1-6, is DTGVSQNPRHKITKRGQNVTFRCDPISEHNRLYWYRQTLGQGPEFLTYFQNEAQLEKSRLLSDRFSAERPKGSFSTLEIQRTEQGDSAMYLCASSRTGGRSDSPLHFGNGTRLTVT.

The chain links TRBV6-1 to TRBJ2-7, with 8 bases identical to TRBD2. The CDR3 has 18 amino acids. The germline V gene has CDR1 MNHNS and CDR2 SASEGT. The trim removed 0 bases at V and 0 bases at J, leaving 10 bases unmatched. Here the CDR3 DNA reads TGTGCCAGCAGTGAAGCCTTGGTAGCGGGGCGGAGCTCCTACGAGCAGTACTTC. It translates to CASSEALVAGRSSYEQYF.

The V gene is TRBV15, the J gene TRBJ2-7; D gene unclear. The V and J ends lost 0 bases and 2 bases respectively, with 11 bases between them. CDR3 length equals 15 residues. Germline CDR1 is LNHNV and CDR2 is YYDKDF (reference sequence). CDR3 region: CATSRDKVLPYEQYF. The CDR3 DNA reads TGTGCCACCAGCAGAGATAAGGTTCTCCCCTACGAGCAGTACTTC.

In the case of this clone: The junction differs from germline at one of its ends, possibly a read error. Other nucleotide sequences in the sample specify the same CDR3. V is TRBV10-1 and J is TRBJ1-1; D ambiguous. CDR3 length equals 13 residues. Germline V gene data show CDR1 as WNHNN and CDR2 as SYGVQD (reference sequence). This CDR3 reads CASSESTNTEAFF. For the CDR3, the DNA is TGCGCCAGTAGTGAGTCTACGAACACTGAAGCTTTCTTT.

The J gene is TRBJ2-1, the V gene TRBV27; 12 bases agree with TRBD2. Germline lookup yields CDR1 MNHEY and CDR2 SMNVEV (reference sequence). The CDR3 loop spans 16 amino acids. V trimming: 7 bases; J trimming: 5 bases; junction bases outside the gene matches: 9. CDR3 sequence: CASTPRTSGIHNEQFF. The CDR3 region has the DNA TGTGCCAGCACACCTCGGACTAGCGGGATCCACAATGAGCAGTTCTTC.

The chain uses TRBV7-2 and TRBJ1-4, with a tentative D call TRBD1 (5 bases). The germline CDR1 and CDR2 sequences are SGHTA and FQGNSA. The CDR3 sequence is 14 residues long. With 2 bases removed from V and 6 bases from J, the gap between germline ends came to 10 bases. CDR3 in amino acids: CASSLSWGDEKLFF. CDR3 DNA sequence: TGTGCCAGCAGCTTAAGCTGGGGGGATGAAAAACTGTTTTTT.

The chain has TRBV27 and TRBJ1-2; 7 bases are a match to TRBD1. Germline V CDR1 and CDR2: MNHEY, SMNVEV (reference sequence). The CDR3 has 12 residues. V was clipped by 5 bases and J by 7 bases; unmatched bases: 4. As DNA, the CDR3 is TGTGCCAGCAGTGAGGGGGCGGGTGGCTACACCTTC. Amino acid sequence: CASSEGAGGYTF.

The chain carries TRBV11-2 and TRBJ2-7; either TRBD1 or TRBD2 may fit D (7 bases each). The V gene lost 5 bases and the J gene lost 0 bases, with 17 bases spanning the gap. The length of the CDR3 is 16 residues. Germline V gene sequence: CDR1 SGHAT, CDR2 FQNNGV. For the CDR3, the DNA is TGTGCCAGCAGCCCCCCAGGGGGGGTTAGCTCCTACGAGCAGTACTTC. Translated: CASSPPGGVSSYEQYF.

The CDR3 DNA is TGTGCCCCTGAGGGCCTGAACACTGAAGCTTTCTTT. It specifies CAPEGLNTEAFF. The V call is TRBV30, the J call TRBJ1-1; D uncertain. The V end lost 8 bases, the J end lost 0 bases, and 10 bases lay between the germline ends. Germline-derived CDR1 and CDR2 are GTSNPN and SVGIG (reference sequence). The CDR3 length is 12 residues.

The CDR3 here is CASSLAGSSYEQYF. As DNA, the CDR3 is TGTGCCAGCAGTTTAGCGGGTAGCTCCTACGAGCAGTACTTC. The chain employs TRBV27 and TRBJ2-7; maybe TRBD2 (5 bases). CDR1 and CDR2 from the germline V gene are MNHEY and SMNVEV (reference sequence). This CDR3 contains 14 residues. The germline V and J ends were trimmed by 2 bases and 0 bases, with 8 bases remaining between them.

The chain carries TRBV6-5 and TRBJ2-5; D may match TRBD1 or TRBD2 (5 bases each). The germline CDR1 and CDR2 sequences are MNHEY and SVGAGI. V lost 2 bases and J 2 bases, leaving 9 bases between the germline ends. The CDR3 is 14 amino acids. Written as DNA, the CDR3 is TGTGCCAGCAGTTACCGGGACGGACAAGAGACCCAGTACTTC. It specifies CASSYRDGQETQYF.

The chain is built from TRBV5-1 and TRBJ2-7; D may be TRBD2 (5 bases). This CDR3 is 14 amino acids long. The germline V gene has CDR1 SGHRS and CDR2 YFSETQ. The ends were cut back, 0 bases at V and 6 bases at J, with 13 bases in the middle. Here the CDR3 reads CASSLGHEGSEQYF. Written as DNA, the CDR3 is TGCGCCAGCAGCTTGGGACACGAGGGTTCCGAGCAGTACTTC.

The chain uses TRBV2 and TRBJ2-7, with 8 bases aligning to TRBD2. Unmatched junction bases numbered 3, after V lost 6 bases and J lost 5 bases. Germline CDR1 SNHLY, CDR2 FYNNEI. There are 12 residues in the CDR3. The CDR3 sequence: CASRAAGDEQYF. DNA for the CDR3: TGTGCCAGCAGGGCAGCGGGAGACGAGCAGTACTTC.

The chain has TRBV5-4 and TRBJ1-6; 9 positions agree with TRBD1. The length of the CDR3 is 15 residues. V lost 4 bases and J lost 8; bases outside the gene matches: 7. Germline V CDR1 and CDR2: SGHNT, YYREEE (reference sequence). CDR3 bases: TGTGCCAGCAGCCGGGACAGGGTGCAGGATTCACCCCTCCACTTT. It codes for CASSRDRVQDSPLHF.

This clone appeared once. The CDR3: CSVDSLGTLTGYTF. Written as DNA, the CDR3 is TGCAGCGTTGACTCCCTGGGGACCCTCACCGGCTACACCTTC. V and J are TRBV29-1 and TRBJ1-2, with D tentatively TRBD1 (5 bases). V shed 3 bases and J shed 8 bases, with 19 bases lying between them. The CDR3 sequence is 14 residues long. From germline, CDR1 is SQVTM and CDR2 ANQGSEA.